This entry lists 3 T cell receptor beta chains sequenced from one sample in a study of Ad26.COV2.S vaccination and SARS-CoV-2 variants. Repertoires were generated with immunoSEQ multiplex PCR, while TCRdb's copy carries only in-frame clones and drops some. The data show 200,000 to 300,000 clones, around 85% seen once. Treatment defined: 15 to 20 received Ad26.COV2.S at low or high dose, single or two shots; about 5 received placebo; per-sample allocation not given. Specimen acquisition occurred on day 63 following the initial vaccine or placebo injection. Sequencing used peripheral blood, obtained in a trial of Ad26.COV2.S vaccine versus placebo. The receptors stem from a person aged 18-60 years who received the Ad26.COV2.S COVID-19 vaccine or a placebo.

CDR3 in amino acids: CASSFPVGDRGTQYF. The DNA of the CDR3 is TGTGCCAGCAGTTTCCCCGTGGGAGACCGAGGTACGCAGTATTTT. The chain uses TRBV28 and TRBJ2-3; TRBD2 is a possible D gene (5 bases). This CDR3 spans 15 amino acids. V lost 3 bases and J lost 8, with 18 bases in between. Germline assignment: CDR1 MDHEN and CDR2 SYDVKM.

On this clone: Germline and junction disagree at one end, which may indicate a read error. V and J are TRBV6-5 and TRBJ2-7; TRBD1 matches 10 bases. CDR1 and CDR2 (germline): MNHEY, SVGAGI. The length of the CDR3 is 15 residues. The CDR3 region is CASSDSGTGVYEQYF. CDR3 bases: TGTGCCAGCAGTGACTCCGGGACAGGGGTATACGAGCAGTACTTC.

This clone has a single count. The chain combines TRBV29-1 with TRBJ2-1, with TRBD2 as a possible D gene (5 bases). The CDR3 is 13 amino acids. Germline values: CDR1 SQVTM, CDR2 ANQGSEA. V lost 0 bases to trimming and J lost 10 bases, with 13 bases between them. The CDR3: CSVEDFSTREQFF. As DNA, the CDR3 is TGCAGCGTTGAAGACTTCTCAACTAGGGAGCAGTTCTTC.